This TCR beta chain was obtained from a study of T cells in localized non-small cell lung cancer. The data were produced by immunoSEQ multiplex PCR, yet TCRdb's version contains in-frame clones alone and is incomplete. The data hold a few thousand clones, with about 85% observed a single time. With 4 bases clipped from V and 1 base from J, the junction kept 9 bases outside the gene matches. This CDR3 is built from 19 residues. The germline gives CDR1 MNHEY, CDR2 SMNVEV (reference sequence). In this sample, this clone turned up once. The V and J genes are TRBV27 and TRBJ2-3; TRBD2 agrees at 15 bases. The TCR sequence derives from a woman aged 35-70 years with stage II lung adenocarcinoma. Source: PBMCs, taken before any cancer treatment. CDR3 in DNA: TGTGCCAGCAGTTCCAAAGGACTAGCGGGAGGGCCTGGCACAGATACGCAGTATTTT. Translating it yields CASSSKGLAGGPGTDTQYF.